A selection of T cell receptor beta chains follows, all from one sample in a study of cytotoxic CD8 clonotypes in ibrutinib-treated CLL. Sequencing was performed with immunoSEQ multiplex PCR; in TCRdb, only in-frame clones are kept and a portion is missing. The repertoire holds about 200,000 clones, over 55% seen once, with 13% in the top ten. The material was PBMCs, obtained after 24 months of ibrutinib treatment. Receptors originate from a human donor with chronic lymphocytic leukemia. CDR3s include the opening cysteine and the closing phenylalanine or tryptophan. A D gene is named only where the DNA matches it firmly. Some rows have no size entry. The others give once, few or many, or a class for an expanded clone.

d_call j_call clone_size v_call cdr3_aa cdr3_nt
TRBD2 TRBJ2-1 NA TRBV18 CASSPWTSGSLANEQFF TGTGCCAGCTCACCATGGACTAGCGGGAGCCTCGCCAATGAGCAGTTCTTC
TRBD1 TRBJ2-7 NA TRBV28 CASSYTGEWYEQYF TGTGCCAGCAGTTATACAGGGGAATGGTACGAGCAGTACTTC
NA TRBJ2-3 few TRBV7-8 CASSLRRASTDTQYF TGTGCCAGCAGCTTACGGCGGGCTAGCACAGATACGCAGTATTTT
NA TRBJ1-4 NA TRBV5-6 CASSLAGGLNEKLFF TGTGCCAGCAGCTTGGCCGGGGGATTGAATGAAAAACTGTTTTTT
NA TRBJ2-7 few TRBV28 CASSSVTYEQYF TGTGCCAGCAGTTCTGTAACCTACGAGCAGTACTTC
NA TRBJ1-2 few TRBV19 CASTKRRVDGYTF TGTGCCAGTACCAAAAGACGGGTGGACGGCTACACCTTC
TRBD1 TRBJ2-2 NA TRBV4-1 CASSQEWTGGFGELFF TGCGCCAGCAGCCAAGAGTGGACAGGGGGGTTCGGGGAGCTGTTTTTT
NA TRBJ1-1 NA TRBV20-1 CSARLNTEAFF TGCAGTGCTAGACTGAACACTGAAGCTTTCTTT
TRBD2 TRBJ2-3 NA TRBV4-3 CASSQVGRGATDTQYF TGCGCCAGCAGCCAAGTGGGGCGGGGGGCCACAGATACGCAGTATTTT
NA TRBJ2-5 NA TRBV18 CASSPPSRGQETQYF TGTGCCAGCTCACCACCGTCCAGGGGCCAAGAGACCCAGTACTTC
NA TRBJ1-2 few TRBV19 CASSMRVHYGYTF TGTGCCAGTAGTATGAGGGTCCACTATGGCTACACCTTC
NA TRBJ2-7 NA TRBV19 CASSQLAGSTYEQYF TGTGCCAGTAGTCAACTGGCAGGGTCAACCTACGAGCAGTACTTC
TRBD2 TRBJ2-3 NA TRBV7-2 CASSLFRLAGGHTDTQYF TGTGCCAGCAGCCTCTTCAGACTAGCGGGAGGCCACACAGATACGCAGTATTTT
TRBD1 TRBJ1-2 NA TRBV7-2 CASSSFRDRGHRPYGYTF TGTGCCAGCAGCTCATTCCGGGACAGGGGGCACAGGCCGTATGGCTACACCTTC
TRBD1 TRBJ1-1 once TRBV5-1 CASRATGGLGTEAFF TGCGCCAGCAGAGCCACAGGGGGATTAGGCACTGAAGCTTTCTTT
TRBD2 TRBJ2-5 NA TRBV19 CASRSGAGGWETQYF TGTGCCAGTAGGTCAGGAGCGGGAGGGTGGGAGACCCAGTACTTC
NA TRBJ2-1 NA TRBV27 CASSLQVFNEQFF TGTGCCAGCAGTCTACAGGTGTTCAATGAGCAGTTCTTC
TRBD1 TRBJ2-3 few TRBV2 CASSRDRQATDTQYF TGTGCCAGCAGTAGGGACAGGCAGGCCACAGATACGCAGTATTTT
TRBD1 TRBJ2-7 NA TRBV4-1 CASSHLDRDGQYF TGCGCCAGCAGCCACCTGGACAGGGACGGGCAGTACTTC
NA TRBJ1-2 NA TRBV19 CASRPFWGLDYGYTF TGTGCCAGTAGACCCTTTTGGGGCTTGGACTATGGCTACACCTTC
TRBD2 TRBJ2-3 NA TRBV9 CASSAGTSDTDTQYF TGTGCCAGCAGCGCCGGGACTAGCGACACAGATACGCAGTATTTT
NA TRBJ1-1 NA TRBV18 CASSHSWGEQANTEAFF TGTGCCAGCTCACACTCGTGGGGAGAACAGGCGAACACTGAAGCTTTCTTT
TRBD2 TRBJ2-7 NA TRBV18 CASSPIAGGPNEQYF TGTGCCAGCTCACCAATAGCGGGAGGGCCGAACGAGCAGTACTTC
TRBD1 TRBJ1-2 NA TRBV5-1 CASSRGTGGLHYGYTF TGCGCCAGCAGCCGTGGGACAGGCGGACTCCACTATGGCTACACCTTC
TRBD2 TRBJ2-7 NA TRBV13 CASSFAGDPTYEQYF TGTGCCAGCAGCTTTGCGGGAGATCCCACCTACGAGCAGTACTTC
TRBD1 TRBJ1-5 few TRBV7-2 CASSPGQGRAQPQHF TGTGCCAGCAGCCCCGGACAGGGCAGGGCTCAGCCCCAGCATTTT
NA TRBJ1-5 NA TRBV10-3 CAITNDGKSNQPQHF TGTGCCATCACTAACGACGGGAAGAGCAATCAGCCCCAGCATTTT
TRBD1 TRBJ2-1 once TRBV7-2 CASTTGQGYNEQFF TGTGCCAGCACTACGGGACAGGGCTACAATGAGCAGTTCTTC
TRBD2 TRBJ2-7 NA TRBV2 CASIPQAGEVKEQYF TGTGCCAGCATTCCGCAAGCGGGAGAAGTGAAGGAGCAGTACTTC
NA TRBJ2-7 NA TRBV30 CAWRQKGDIAYEQYF TGTGCCTGGAGGCAGAAGGGGGACATTGCCTACGAGCAGTACTTC
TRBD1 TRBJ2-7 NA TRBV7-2 CASSHGQGSSYEQYF TGTGCCAGCAGCCACGGACAGGGAAGCTCCTACGAGCAGTACTTC
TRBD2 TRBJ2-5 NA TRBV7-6 CASSLEPSGGYQETQYF TGTGCCAGCAGCTTAGAGCCTAGCGGGGGCTATCAAGAGACCCAGTACTTC
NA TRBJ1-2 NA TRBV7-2 CASSLRAGRGYTF TGTGCCAGCAGCTTACGGGCAGGACGAGGCTACACCTTC